This T cell receptor (beta chain) was obtained from a study of blood T cell repertoires in COVID-19. Overall study context: From the United States, Italy and Spain came samples of acute and convalescent COVID-19. From T cells, B-cell-depleted T cells, or PBMCs came the material, which was cDNA or gDNA.

How the authors handled the data: Nucleated cell counts were estimated from reference gene primer amplification. Only in-frame clones appear in the TCRdb table, and some are missing; sequencing was by immunoSEQ multiplex PCR. D and trimming come from the DNA, and the V and J calls and clone size come from that table. The sample contains 60,000 to 75,000 clones, roughly 88% of which appear only once. The source material was peripheral blood. The clonotype was recovered from a human donor in a cohort sampled during active COVID-19.

The CDR3 DNA sequence: TGTGCCAGCCAGGCAGGGGGCTACTACGAGCAGTACTTC. Translating gives CASQAGGYYEQYF. The chain joins TRBV2 to TRBJ2-7; TRBD1 matches at 8 bases. The V gene end was trimmed by 8 bases and the J gene end by 3 bases; junction bases not matched to a gene: 6. CDR1 SNHLY and CDR2 FYNNEI come from the germline V gene. The CDR3 runs to 13 residues.